The clone carrying this TCR beta chain appeared a few times. One end of the junction does not line up with germline, which may come from a read error. Per germline, CDR1 ENHRY and CDR2 SYGVKD. The CDR3 covers 15 residues. Patients who underwent sequencing had shown CD8+CD57+ cell expansion by flow cytometry. Every patient had severe acquired aplastic anemia. Therapy had not been given to patients before blood sampling. This record comes from a study of CD8+CD57+ T cells in acquired aplastic anemia. At the level of the study: Sorted CD4+ and CD8+ cells yielded about 3.1 ug of DNA on average.

According to the study, genomic DNA was the template for TCR beta VDJ and CDR3 profiling. TCRdb redid the calling of the reads with MiXCR, one entry per CDR3 protein. The sample consists of 260,000 or so distinct CDR3 sequences, 70% to 85% of them appearing once. The rearrangement uses TRBV10-3 and TRBJ2-3; TRBD2 matches at 11 bases. The sequence came from a human donor with aplastic anemia. Sequencing input: sorted CD4+, CD8+, or CD8+CD57+ T cells (not recorded which) from PBMCs. CDR3 region: CAISDSGGAWDTQCF. The CDR3 DNA is TGTGCCATCAGTGATAGCGGGGGGGCATGGGATACGCAGTGTTTT.